The following is a TCR beta chain sequence with its context. Its antigen is currently unknown. The entry originates in a study of T cells expressing NK-cell markers. Findings and limits, study-wide: A range of roughly 1.0-8% of CD8+ T cells consisted of dominant NKG2C+ clonotypes in roughly 6 donors.

This CDR3 is built from 15 residues. Per the germline V gene, CDR1 is WSHSY and CDR2 is SAAADI. TCRdb re-called the 5' RACE reads and gives one entry per CDR3 protein, without DNA. The table for this sample gives some 600,000 distinct CDR3 sequences. This sequence was found in a man aged 18-30 years in good health. Sequencing used blood T cells: a sorted CD56 or NKG2C T cell subset, CD4+ or CD8+ T cells, or bulk PBMC T cells (not recorded which). The chain joins TRBV10-2 to TRBJ1-2. The CDR3 is CASSESDATNYGYTF.